This TCR beta chain was retrieved from a study of CD8+ T cells in alopecia areata. Findings of the study overall: Many of the expanded lesional clones endured in scalp and blood while on tofacitinib.

RNA extraction was followed by reverse transcription into cDNA, which acted as the sequencing template. TCRdb's copy holds only in-frame clones and misses some; the assay was immunoSEQ multiplex PCR. Found here are roughly 150,000 clones, around 50% of them singletons; the top ten hold roughly 15%. In the case of this clone: Antigen unknown.

Treatment described: oral pan-JAK inhibitor, 5-10 mg twice daily. Sorted populations comprised CD4+ and CD8+ T cells obtained from PBMCs. CDR1 and CDR2 from the germline V gene are SNHLY and FYNNEI. Losses at the gene ends were 7 bases for V and 1 base for J; bases not matched to a gene: 4. CDR3 size: 14 residues. The rearrangement joins TRBV2 to TRBJ2-5; 9 nucleotides agree with TRBD2. The receptor's source is a human donor with alopecia areata. Source: CD8+ T cells sorted from blood, taken at week 4, from a patient treated with tofacitinib. Here the CDR3 DNA reads TGTGCCAGCAAGGAGACTAGCGGCCAAGAGACCCAGTACTTC. Its protein is CASKETSGQETQYF.